The TCR beta chain described here comes from a study of CD8+ T cells in alopecia areata. Whole-study context: Treated patients swallowed 5 to 10 mg of oral tofacitinib twice daily.

Peripheral blood and lesional scalp punch biopsies came from alopecia areata patients. RNA, once extracted, was reverse transcribed into cDNA for use as the sequencing template. Libraries were prepared by immunoSEQ multiplex PCR; TCRdb keeps only in-frame clonotypes and omits some of them. The sample holds 150,000 to 200,000 clones, about 60% seen once. The receptor was isolated from a human donor with alopecia areata. The material was CD4+ T cells sorted from blood, obtained at week 0.

The CDR3 sequence is CASSLGGAYGYTF. DNA of the CDR3: TGTGCCAGCAGTTTAGGCGGGGCCTATGGCTACACCTTC. This sequence joins TRBV27 and TRBJ1-2; tentatively, D is TRBD1 (5 bases). Deletions cut 2 bases from V and 4 bases from J, with 8 bases between. CDR3 size: 13 residues. The V gene's germline CDR1 is MNHEY and CDR2 SMNVEV (reference sequence).